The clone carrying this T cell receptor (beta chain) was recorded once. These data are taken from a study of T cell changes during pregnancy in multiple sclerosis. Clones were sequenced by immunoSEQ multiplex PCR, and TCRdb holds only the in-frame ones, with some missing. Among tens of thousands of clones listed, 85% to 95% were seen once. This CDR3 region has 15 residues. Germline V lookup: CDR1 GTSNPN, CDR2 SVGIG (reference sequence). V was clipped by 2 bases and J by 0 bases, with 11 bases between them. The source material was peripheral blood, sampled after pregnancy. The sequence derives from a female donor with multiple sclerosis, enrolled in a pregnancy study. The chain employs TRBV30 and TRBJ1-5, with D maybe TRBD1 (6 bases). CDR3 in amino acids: CAWSQGYDSNQPQHF. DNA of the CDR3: TGTGCCTGGAGTCAGGGGTATGATAGCAATCAGCCCCAGCATTTT.